This section outlines one T cell receptor (beta chain) sequence together with its context. What it recognizes is unknown. Germline-derived CDR1 and CDR2 are SGHDT and YYEEEE. The length of the CDR3 is 12 residues. V lost 6 bases, J lost 2 bases, and 8 bases lay in between. These data come from a study of blood T cells in healthy people across ages. The study's findings and limits: The fall in TCR beta diversity per million T cells was roughly linear with age.

Primers used in a second PCR of roughly 6 to 11 cycles were a sample-barcoded 5' primer and a J-beta primer mix. TCRdb called the 5' RACE reads again in MiXCR, with one record for every CDR3 protein. Here the sample spans 650,000 to 1,000,000 distinct CDR3 sequences, roughly 35% being singletons. V and J are TRBV5-6 and TRBJ1-2; D is undetermined. This clonotype was sampled from a man aged 18 to 30 in good health. Sequenced: blood. CDR3 amino acids: CASIGRNYGYTF. The CDR3 bases are TGTGCCAGCATCGGCAGGAACTATGGCTACACCTTC.